This T cell receptor (beta chain) was observed in a study of cytomegalovirus exposure and HLA in healthy donors. PCR employed 60 Vbeta and 13 Jbeta primers. The protocol was immunoSEQ multiplex PCR, while the TCRdb copy is restricted to in-frame clones and leaves out a portion. The table lists more than 95,000 clones, around 10% of them singletons. This clone turned up a few times. What it binds is unknown. Overall study findings and caveats: Among TCR beta chains, those listed as cytomegalovirus-associated numbered approximately 150.

Healthy donors of bone marrow made up the group. When sampled, the donors appeared nominally healthy, though they likely had unrecorded immune exposures. CDR3 length: 12 amino acids. Germline CDR1 SGHTA, CDR2 FQGNSA. The sample comprised PBMCs. The origin of this receptor is a man aged 35 to 55 in good health and CMV-seropositive. The chain is built from TRBV7-2 and TRBJ1-1, with D uncertain. The CDR3 loop reads CAGRVSNTEAFF. CDR3 DNA: TGTGCTGGGAGGGTATCGAACACTGAAGCTTTCTTT.